The sequence of this T cell receptor beta chain was determined in a study of a mutant IDH1 vaccine in newly diagnosed glioma. The assay was immunoSEQ multiplex PCR, and TCRdb's table has in-frame clones only and misses some. This table holds about 64,000 clones, approximately 84% found once. V was trimmed by 8 bases and J by 2 bases, leaving 16 bases between them. Germline V gene sequence: CDR1 MNHNS, CDR2 SASEGT. This CDR3 comprises 14 residues. On this clone itself: Its target is unknown.

Findings of the study overall: Variations in leading peripheral T cell clonotypes appeared to have no connection with pseudoprogression.

The sample's time point: week 11, during vaccination. In the vaccine, a single dose held 300 ug of the mutant IDH1 20-mer peptide, along with topical imiquimod. Each of the donors came in with new WHO grade 3 or 4 astrocytomas that were IDH1-mutant and ATRX-lost. The material sequenced was PBMCs, taken from a glioma patient whose treatment included an IDH1 peptide vaccine. The receptor was derived from a woman between 45 and 65 years old with glioma. The V call is TRBV6-1, the J call TRBJ2-7; the D gene is possibly TRBD1 (5 bases). The CDR3 loop reads CASLNQQVAYEQYF. For the CDR3, the DNA is TGTGCCAGCCTTAATCAACAGGTTGCCTACGAGCAGTACTTC.